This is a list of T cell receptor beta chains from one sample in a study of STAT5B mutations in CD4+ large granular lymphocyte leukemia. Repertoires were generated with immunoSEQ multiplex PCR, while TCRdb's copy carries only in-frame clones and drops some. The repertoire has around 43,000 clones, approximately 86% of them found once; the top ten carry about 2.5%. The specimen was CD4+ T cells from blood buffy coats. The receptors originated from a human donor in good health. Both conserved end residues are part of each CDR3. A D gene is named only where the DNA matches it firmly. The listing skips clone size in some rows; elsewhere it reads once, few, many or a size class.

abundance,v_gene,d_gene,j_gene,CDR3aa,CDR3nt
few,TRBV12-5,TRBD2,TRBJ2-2,CASGLTISGVAGGVEYTGELFF,TGTGCTAGTGGTTTGACGATCTCCGGGGTAGCGGGAGGGGTAGAATATACCGGGGAGCTGTTTTTT
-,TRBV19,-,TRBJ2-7,CASSMFQASYEQYF,TGTGCCAGTAGTATGTTCCAGGCCTCCTACGAGCAGTACTTC
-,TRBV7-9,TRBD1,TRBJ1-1,CASSVYDRANTEAFF,TGTGCCAGCAGCGTATACGACAGGGCGAACACTGAAGCTTTCTTT
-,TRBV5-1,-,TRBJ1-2,CASTGEARGYTF,TGCGCCAGCACCGGCGAGGCTCGGGGCTACACCTTC
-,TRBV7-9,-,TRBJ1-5,CASSFRGDGNQPQHF,TGTGCCAGCAGCTTTCGGGGAGACGGCAATCAGCCCCAGCATTTT
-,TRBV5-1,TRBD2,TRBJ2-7,CASSLDAASGTYEQYF,TGCGCCAGCAGCTTGGACGCGGCTAGCGGGACCTACGAGCAGTACTTC
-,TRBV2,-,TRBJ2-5,CASCDPPETQYF,TGTGCCAGCTGCGATCCTCCAGAGACCCAGTACTTC
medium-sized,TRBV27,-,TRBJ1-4,CASSSNRDDEKLFF,TGTGCCAGCAGTTCGAATAGAGACGATGAAAAACTGTTTTTT
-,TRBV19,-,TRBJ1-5,CASSKGKSNQPQHF,TGTGCCAGTAGTAAAGGGAAAAGCAATCAGCCCCAGCATTTT
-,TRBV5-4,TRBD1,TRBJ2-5,CASSRSPTDREETQYF,TGTGCCAGCAGCCGCTCCCCCACGGACAGGGAAGAGACCCAGTACTTC
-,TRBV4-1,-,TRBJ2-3,CASSQVPASTDTQYF,TGCGCCAGCAGCCAAGTGCCCGCTAGCACAGATACGCAGTATTTT
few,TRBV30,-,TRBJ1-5,CAWSRSRMGNSNQPQHF,TGTGCCTGGAGTCGTAGCAGGATGGGGAATAGCAATCAGCCCCAGCATTTT
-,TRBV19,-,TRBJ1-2,CASSIASRDGYTF,TGTGCCAGTAGTATAGCCTCAAGGGATGGCTACACCTTC